The rows below give T cell receptor beta chains drawn from one sample of a study of T cell repertoires in cytomegalovirus infection. TCRdb recomputed calls from the reads with MiXCR, one row per CDR3 protein. Among 150,000 to 200,000 distinct CDR3 sequences listed, 9.5% were seen once. Sequencing used PBMCs. The receptors come from a human donor in good health (CMV status not recorded). Some clones in this sample may be carry-over from other donors' samples. Both conserved end residues are part of each CDR3. A D gene is named only where the DNA matches it firmly. The size entry is marked missing in some rows and otherwise reads once, few, many or a size class.

abundance	v_gene	d_gene	j_gene	CDR3nt	CDR3aa
many	TRBV27	.	TRBJ1-4	TGTGCCAGCAGTATCAACGGGGACGGACATGAAAAACTGTTTTTT	CASSINGDGHEKLFF
many	TRBV4-3	TRBD2	TRBJ2-2	TGCGCCAGCAGCCAAAGACTAGCGGGGGGTCCGAACACCGGGGAGCTGTTTTTT	CASSQRLAGGPNTGELFF
few	TRBV20-1	TRBD1	TRBJ2-7	TGCAGTGCTACGGGACAGGCCTACGAGCAGTACTTC	CSATGQAYEQYF
many	TRBV7-2	.	TRBJ2-5	TGTGCCAGCAGCATCCCGGGGAGGGAGACCCAGTACTTC	CASSIPGRETQYF
many	TRBV7-2	.	TRBJ2-1	TGTGCCAGCAGCTTAGTCGATGCTTACAATGAGCAGTTCTTC	CASSLVDAYNEQFF
many	TRBV12-3/TRBV12-4	TRBD2	TRBJ2-1	TGTGCCAGCAGTTTAGGGAGAGGGACTAGCGGGATGTACAATGAGCAGTTCTTC	CASSLGRGTSGMYNEQFF
.	TRBV28	TRBD1	TRBJ2-3	TGTGCCAGCAGTTTAGGGGGACAGGGGGAGCAGTATTTT	CASSLGGQGEQYF
many	TRBV24-1	TRBD1	TRBJ1-1	TGTGCCACCAGTGACCGTCGCGGACAGGGGAACACTGAAGCTTTCTTT	CATSDRRGQGNTEAFF
many	TRBV28	.	TRBJ2-2	TGTGCCAGCAGTTCTTCAGGAGATCACACCGGGGAGCTGTTTTTT	CASSSSGDHTGELFF
many	TRBV7-9	.	TRBJ1-1	TGTGCCAGCAGCGTACCACAGGGAAGCGGCACTGAAGCTTTCTTT	CASSVPQGSGTEAFF
.	TRBV10-3	.	TRBJ2-1	TGTGCCATCAGTGACCCGGGGCGAGGGCAAAGCTCCTACAATGAGCAGTTCTTC	CAISDPGRGQSSYNEQFF
.	TRBV20-1	.	TRBJ1-6	TGCAGTGCCCGGTTAACAGGGATAGGTTCACCCCTCCACTTT	CSARLTGIGSPLHF
few	TRBV28	TRBD1	TRBJ1-2	TGTGCCAGCAGCCCCGGGACAGGGACCCGCTTTGACTATGGCTACACCTTC	CASSPGTGTRFDYGYTF
many	TRBV7-2	TRBD2	TRBJ2-3	TGTGCCAGCAGCTTAGAACTAGCGCGTCGCACAGATACGCAGTATTTT	CASSLELARRTDTQYF
.	TRBV15	TRBD1	TRBJ1-1	TGTGCCACCAGCGGGAGGACAGGCGCCTTGTCCATGAACACTGAAGCTTTCTTT	CATSGRTGALSMNTEAFF
.	TRBV19	TRBD1	TRBJ1-5	TGTGCCACTAACCGCCGGGACAGGGGGGAGCCCCAGCATTTT	CATNRRDRGEPQHF
few	TRBV27	TRBD1	TRBJ2-7	TGTGCCAGCGGGTTCTTGACAGGGAAAGGCGAGCAGTACTTC	CASGFLTGKGEQYF
many	TRBV7-8	TRBD1	TRBJ1-1	TGTGCCAGCAGCTTAGTAGGGGGCCCGAACACTGAAGCTTTCTTT	CASSLVGGPNTEAFF
many	TRBV7-9	TRBD1	TRBJ1-1	TGTGCCAGCAGTTCGGACAGGGTCACTGAAGCTTTCTTT	CASSSDRVTEAFF
few	TRBV7-3	.	TRBJ2-3	TGTGCCAGCAGCCCCGGGGGGCCCGGCACAGATACGCAGTATTTT	CASSPGGPGTDTQYF
.	TRBV5-5	TRBD2	TRBJ2-5	TGTGCCAGCAGCCCCAGACTAGCGCCCCAAGAGACCCAGTACTTC	CASSPRLAPQETQYF
.	TRBV12-3/TRBV12-4	.	TRBJ2-7	TGTGCCAGCAGTTTTGCCGGCAGGGAGAGCTCCTACGAGCAGTACTTC	CASSFAGRESSYEQYF
many	TRBV28	.	TRBJ2-7	TGTGCCAGCAGTTTGACAGGCCCCCCCTACGAGCAGTACTTC	CASSLTGPPYEQYF
.	TRBV7-2	.	TRBJ2-7	TGTGCCAGCAGCGTAGGTGACTGGGAGCAGTACTTC	CASSVGDWEQYF
few	TRBV11-2	TRBD2	TRBJ2-3	TGTGCCAGCAGCTCAGGAGGGACTAGGCCAACAGATACGCAGTATTTT	CASSSGGTRPTDTQYF
.	TRBV23-1	.	TRBJ2-1	TGCGCCAGCAGTCAACCGCCCGGGACCGCCTACAATGAGCAGTTCTTC	CASSQPPGTAYNEQFF
many	TRBV7-9	.	TRBJ2-5	TGTGCCAGCAGCTTCGCCCGGACCCAAGAGACCCAGTACTTC	CASSFARTQETQYF
few	TRBV12-3/TRBV12-4	.	TRBJ1-5	TGTGCCAGCAGTTTAGTCGGGGATCAGCCCCAGCATTTT	CASSLVGDQPQHF
few	TRBV19	.	TRBJ2-7	TGTGCCACTCAGGACGGAATCTACGAGCAGTACTTC	CATQDGIYEQYF
.	TRBV20-1	.	TRBJ1-6	TGCAGTGCCAGCCCAATTGATAATTCACCCCTCCACTTT	CSASPIDNSPLHF
many	TRBV19	.	TRBJ2-7	TGTGCCAGTAGTATCGGGACGGCAAATTACGAGCAGTACTTC	CASSIGTANYEQYF
few	TRBV2	.	TRBJ2-3	TGTGCCACCCCCCGGGACAAACTCACAGATACGCAGTATTTT	CATPRDKLTDTQYF
many	TRBV29-1	TRBD2	TRBJ2-1	TGCAGCGTTAGCGGGAGGGGCAATGAGCAGTTCTTC	CSVSGRGNEQFF
many	TRBV28	TRBD2	TRBJ2-1	TGTGCCAGCACCACAAGGACTAGCGGGAGGGGCGATGAGCAGTTCTTC	CASTTRTSGRGDEQFF
few	TRBV29-1	.	TRBJ2-1	TGCAGCGTCCGAGCAAACTCCTACAATGAGCAGTTCTTC	CSVRANSYNEQFF
.	TRBV2	.	TRBJ2-7	TGTGCCAGCAGTGAAGAAATTGGGGGCTACGAGCAGTACTTC	CASSEEIGGYEQYF
many	TRBV12-3/TRBV12-4	.	TRBJ2-1	TGTGCCACCTCCTCCGCCATGGGACACAATGAGCAGTTCTTC	CATSSAMGHNEQFF
many	TRBV6-2/TRBV6-3	TRBD2	TRBJ2-1	TGTGCCAGCACCTCACACCCCCGGACTAGCGGGGGGGCCGTTCCTTCCAATGAGCAGTTCTTC	CASTSHPRTSGGAVPSNEQFF
many	TRBV27	TRBD2	TRBJ2-5	TGTGCCAGCAGTTCAGCTAGCGGGTCTAACCAAGAGACCCAGTACTTC	CASSSASGSNQETQYF
few	TRBV7-2	TRBD2	TRBJ2-1	TGTGCCAGCAGCTTAACGGGGGGGGTAACCTACAATGAGCAGTTCTTC	CASSLTGGVTYNEQFF
few	TRBV6-2/TRBV6-3	.	TRBJ2-2	TGTGCCAGCAGTTTCAGGTCGAACACCGGGGAGCTGTTTTTT	CASSFRSNTGELFF
many	TRBV20-1	TRBD1	TRBJ2-1	TGCAGTGCTAGAGAGCTACAGGGGACACAATACAATGAGCAGTTCTTC	CSARELQGTQYNEQFF
many	TRBV4-2	TRBD1	TRBJ1-6	TGTGCCAGCAGCCAGGAATCCTCGGGACAGGGGATTAATTCACCCCTCCACTTT	CASSQESSGQGINSPLHF
many	TRBV4-3	TRBD2	TRBJ2-7	TGCGCCAGCAGCCAAGAATGGCGGGAGTTGGGCTACGAGCAGTACTTC	CASSQEWRELGYEQYF
.	TRBV7-6	TRBD2	TRBJ2-7	TGTGCCAGCAGCTTGGGTAGCGGGGGGACCTACGAGCAGTACTTC	CASSLGSGGTYEQYF
many	TRBV6-2/TRBV6-3	TRBD2	TRBJ2-2	TGTGCCAGCAGCCCCGGGACTAGCGGGAAGCTAGGGGAGCTGTTTTTT	CASSPGTSGKLGELFF
few	TRBV5-5	TRBD1	TRBJ1-5	TGTGCCAGCAGCCCCCTGCCCACAGGGGACGCGAGCAATCAGCCCCAGCATTTT	CASSPLPTGDASNQPQHF
many	TRBV4-3	.	TRBJ1-2	TGCGCCAGCAGCCATGGGACCGCCTATGGCTACACCTTC	CASSHGTAYGYTF
few	TRBV24-1	TRBD2	TRBJ2-1	TGTGCCACCAGTGAAGGACTAGCGGGAGCGGAATACAATGAGCAGTTCTTC	CATSEGLAGAEYNEQFF
many	TRBV20-1	TRBD1	TRBJ1-1	TGCAGTGCGGGTAGACAGGGGGAAGGGGACACTGAAGCTTTCTTT	CSAGRQGEGDTEAFF
.	TRBV11-2	TRBD2	TRBJ2-3	TGTGCCAGCAGCTCCGGACTAGCGGGCCTAACAGATACGCAGTATTTT	CASSSGLAGLTDTQYF
few	TRBV20-1	TRBD1	TRBJ1-2	TGCAGTGCTAGTCCCTTCTCGACAGGGAGTGCCTATGGCTACACCTTC	CSASPFSTGSAYGYTF
.	TRBV3-1	TRBD1	TRBJ1-5	TGTGCCAGCAGCCAAGAAGGAGGGGGCAAGGGGCCCCAGCATTTT	CASSQEGGGKGPQHF
few	TRBV20-1	TRBD1	TRBJ2-7	TGCAGTGCTACAACAGGGGTCTCCTACGAGCAGTACTTC	CSATTGVSYEQYF
many	TRBV7-5	.	TRBJ1-5	.	CISVPEASPEQESNQPQHF
.	TRBV25-1	TRBD2	TRBJ2-1	TGTGCCAGCAGTGGAGCGGGGGGGATTGAGCAGTTCTTC	CASSGAGGIEQFF
many	TRBV27	.	TRBJ2-4	TGTGCCAGCAGTTGGTCGGGAGCCAAAAACATTCAGTACTTC	CASSWSGAKNIQYF
many	TRBV7-9	.	TRBJ2-5	TGTGCCAGCAGCTTAGGGATCGGGACAAAGTACCAAGAGACCCAGTACTTC	CASSLGIGTKYQETQYF
many	TRBV14	.	TRBJ2-1	TGTGCCAGCAGCCCTAGTCTCTCCTACAATGAGCAGTTCTTC	CASSPSLSYNEQFF
.	TRBV6-2/TRBV6-3	TRBD2	TRBJ2-1	TGTGCCAGCAGTTCCCGGACTAGCGGGAGCTCCCCCAATGAGCAGTTCTTC	CASSSRTSGSSPNEQFF